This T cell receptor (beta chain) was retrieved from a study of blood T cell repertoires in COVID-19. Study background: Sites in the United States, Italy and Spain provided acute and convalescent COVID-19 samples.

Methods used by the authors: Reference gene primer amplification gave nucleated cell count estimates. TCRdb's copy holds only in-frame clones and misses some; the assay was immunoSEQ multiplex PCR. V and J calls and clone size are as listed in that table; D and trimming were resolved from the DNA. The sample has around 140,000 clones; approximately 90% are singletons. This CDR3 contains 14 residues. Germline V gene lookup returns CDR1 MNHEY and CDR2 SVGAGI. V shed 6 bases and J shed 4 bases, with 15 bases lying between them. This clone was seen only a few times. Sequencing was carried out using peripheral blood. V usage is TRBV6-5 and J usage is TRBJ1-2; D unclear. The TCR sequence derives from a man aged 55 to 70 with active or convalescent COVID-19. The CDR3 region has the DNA TGTGCCAGCAGCCCATCGGCGGCGGCCTATGGCTACACCTTC. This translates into CASSPSAAAYGYTF.